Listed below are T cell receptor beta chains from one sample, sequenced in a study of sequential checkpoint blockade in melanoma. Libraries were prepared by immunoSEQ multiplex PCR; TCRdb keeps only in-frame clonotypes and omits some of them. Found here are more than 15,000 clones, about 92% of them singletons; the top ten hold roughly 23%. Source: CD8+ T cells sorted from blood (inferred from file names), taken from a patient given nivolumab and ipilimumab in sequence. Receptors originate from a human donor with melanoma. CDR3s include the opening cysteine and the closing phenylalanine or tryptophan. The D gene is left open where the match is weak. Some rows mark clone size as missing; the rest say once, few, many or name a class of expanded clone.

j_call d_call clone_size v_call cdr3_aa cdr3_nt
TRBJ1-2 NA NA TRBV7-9 CASSLLGTYDGYTF TGTGCCAGCAGCTTACTAGGGACATACGATGGCTACACCTTC
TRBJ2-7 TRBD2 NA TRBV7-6 CASSLFPSGYEQYF TGTGCCAGCAGCTTATTTCCTAGCGGTTACGAGCAGTACTTC
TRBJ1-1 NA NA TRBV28 CASSLGRNTEAFF TGTGCCAGCAGTTTAGGGAGAAACACTGAAGCTTTCTTT
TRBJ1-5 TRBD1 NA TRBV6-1 CASSKTGMNNQPQHF TGTGCCAGCTCTAAGACAGGGATGAACAATCAGCCCCAGCATTTT
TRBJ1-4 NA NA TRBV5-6 CASSLLATNEKLFF TGTGCCAGCAGCTTGCTCGCAACTAATGAAAAACTGTTTTTT
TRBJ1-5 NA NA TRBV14 CASSSQGHQPQHF TGTGCCAGCAGTTCACAGGGCCATCAGCCCCAGCATTTT
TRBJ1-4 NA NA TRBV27 CASISNEKLFF TGTGCCAGCATCTCTAATGAAAAACTGTTTTTT
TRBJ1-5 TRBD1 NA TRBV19 CASSITGGSQPQHF TGTGCCAGTAGTATCACAGGGGGCAGTCAGCCCCAGCATTTT
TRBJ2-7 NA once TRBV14 CASSQVLYEQYF TGTGCCAGCAGCCAAGTATTGTACGAGCAGTACTTC
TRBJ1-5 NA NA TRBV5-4 CASSLTGIGNQPQHF TGTGCCAGCAGCTTGACGGGGATAGGCAATCAGCCCCAGCATTTT
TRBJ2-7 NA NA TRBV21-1 CASATSGNSYEQYF TGTGCCAGCGCCACTAGCGGGAACTCCTACGAGCAGTACTTC
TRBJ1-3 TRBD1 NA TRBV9 CASSAGQGNTIYF TGTGCCAGCAGCGCGGGACAGGGTAACACCATATATTTT
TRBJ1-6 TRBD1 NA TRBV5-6 CASSYGQATPLHF TGTGCCAGCAGCTACGGACAGGCGACACCCCTCCACTTT
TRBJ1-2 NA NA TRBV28 CASSFWAGGNRSGYTF TGTGCCAGCAGTTTTTGGGCAGGAGGCAACCGGAGTGGCTACACCTTC
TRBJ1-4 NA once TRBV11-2 CASSPGEKLFF TGTGCCAGCAGCCCCGGTGAAAAACTGTTTTTT
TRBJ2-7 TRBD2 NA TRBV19 CASSISSGPILYEQYF TGTGCCAGTAGTATATCTAGCGGGCCCATACTCTACGAGCAGTACTTC
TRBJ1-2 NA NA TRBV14 CASSQAIPAATNYGYTF TGTGCCAGCAGCCAAGCAATTCCGGCAGCGACTAACTATGGCTACACCTTC
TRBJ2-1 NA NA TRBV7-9 CASGGTVTPSNEQFF TGTGCCAGCGGGGGGACAGTAACCCCCAGCAATGAGCAGTTCTTC
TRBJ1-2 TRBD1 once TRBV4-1 CASSQPRQGAWDYGYTF TGCGCCAGCAGCCAACCCCGACAGGGGGCTTGGGACTATGGCTACACCTTC
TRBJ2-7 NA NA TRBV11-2 CATGWVSNEQYF TGTGCCACCGGGTGGGTCTCGAACGAGCAGTACTTC
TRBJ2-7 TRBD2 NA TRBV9 CASSVDPQREGQLYEQYF TGTGCCAGCAGCGTAGATCCCCAGCGGGAGGGCCAGTTGTACGAGCAGTACTTC